Sequencing of this TCR beta chain was carried out in a study of blood T cell repertoires in COVID-19. As for the study in general: The United States, Italy and Spain supplied acute and convalescent COVID-19 samples. T cells, B-cell-depleted T cells, or PBMCs supplied cDNA or gDNA.

Authors' methods: It was from reference gene primer amplification that nucleated cell counts were estimated. Produced via immunoSEQ multiplex PCR; TCRdb's table is partial and in-frame only. The V and J calls and clone size were taken over from that table, and D and trimming were inferred from the DNA. The table shows around 220,000 clones, with around 82% occurring only once. The length of the CDR3 is 16 residues. CDR1 and CDR2 (germline): LNHDA, SQIVND (reference sequence). Trimming stripped 3 bases from V and 6 bases from J, with 18 bases between. The chain is built from TRBV19 and TRBJ1-5; possible D gene TRBD1, 6 bases. Sequencing input: PBMCs or T cells enriched from blood (not recorded which). This TCR was sampled from a middle-aged woman with acute COVID-19. CDR3 sequence: CASSIATGSMSQPQHF. CDR3 DNA sequence: TGTGCCAGTAGTATTGCTACAGGGTCAATGAGTCAGCCCCAGCATTTT.